A selection of T cell receptor beta chains follows, all from one sample in a study of T-cell reconstitution after alpha-beta-depleted transplantation in children. TCRdb redid the calling of the PCR reads with MiXCR, one entry per CDR3 protein. The repertoire has fewer than 1 million distinct CDR3 sequences, around 17% of them found once; the top ten carry 5%. The sequencing here drew on PBMCs, mostly from graft donor cells, taken 360 days after TCRalphabeta/CD19-depleted stem cell transplant. The receptor source for this set is a male patient younger than 18 who had a stem cell transplant for acute lymphoblastic leukemia, so the T cells may come from the graft donor. CDR3s include the opening cysteine and the closing phenylalanine or tryptophan. Fields, in order: V gene, J gene, D gene, clone size, CDR3 protein, CDR3 DNA. A D gene is named only where the DNA matches it firmly. Some rows mark clone size as missing; the rest say once, few, many or name a class of expanded clone.

>TRBV9|TRBJ2-7|.|many
CASSVESAYEQYF
TGTGCCAGCAGCGTAGAGTCCGCCTACGAGCAGTACTTC
>TRBV5-6|TRBJ2-3|.|.
CASSSPYANTQYF
TGTGCCAGCAGCTCACCTTACGCGAATACGCAGTATTTT
>TRBV29-1|TRBJ2-1|TRBD1|many
CSVEPQTGYNEQFF
TGCAGCGTTGAACCGCAGACAGGGTACAATGAGCAGTTCTTC
>TRBV5-6|TRBJ2-1|TRBD2|many
CASRTWSGSTNEQFF
TGTGCCAGCAGAACGTGGAGCGGGAGTACAAATGAGCAGTTCTTC
>TRBV5-1|TRBJ2-5|TRBD2|.
CASSFLAGVSETQYF
TGCGCCAGCAGCTTCCTTGCGGGAGTGAGCGAGACCCAGTACTTC
>TRBV6-5|TRBJ2-7|TRBD1|few
CASSSSPRPGGSYEQYF
TGTGCCAGCAGTTCGTCCCCTCGCCCAGGGGGCTCCTACGAGCAGTACTTC
>TRBV29-1|TRBJ2-1|TRBD2|many
CSVHTSGYNEQFF
TGCAGCGTTCACACTAGCGGGTACAATGAGCAGTTCTTC
>TRBV20-1|TRBJ1-1|.|.
CSARTDSPGKGEAFF
TGCAGTGCTAGGACGGACAGTCCGGGCAAGGGGGAAGCTTTCTTT
>TRBV29-1|TRBJ2-7|.|few
CSVEGASPALYEQYF
TGCAGCGTTGAAGGGGCGTCTCCAGCCCTTTACGAGCAGTACTTC
>TRBV6-5|TRBJ1-5|.|.
CASSYPVGLSNQPQHF
TGTGCCAGCAGTTATCCAGTTGGACTTAGCAATCAGCCCCAGCATTTT
>TRBV15|TRBJ1-1|.|few
CATSRGAGHMNTEAFF
TGTGCCACCAGCAGAGGGGCAGGTCACATGAACACTGAAGCTTTCTTT
>TRBV21-1|TRBJ1-1|.|.
CASSDMRPGQGADSEAFF
TGTGCCAGCAGCGATATGCGACCGGGACAGGGGGCCGACTCCGAAGCTTTCTTT
>TRBV6-6|TRBJ1-2|.|.
CAATDQAGGYTF
TGTGCCGCCACAGACCAGGCGGGTGGCTACACCTTC
>TRBV27|TRBJ2-7|.|few
CASSLGRGRYEQYF
TGTGCCAGCAGTTTGGGACGCGGACGATACGAGCAGTACTTC
>TRBV20-1|TRBJ1-2|TRBD1|.
CSAGQGEYGYTF
TGCAGTGCTGGACAGGGCGAGTATGGCTACACCTTC
>TRBV5-1|TRBJ2-7|.|.
CASSFTGFPYEQYF
TGCGCCAGCAGCTTCACCGGATTTCCCTACGAGCAGTACTTC
>TRBV10-3|TRBJ2-3|TRBD2|.
CAISVGGTGTDTQYF
TGTGCCATCAGCGTGGGAGGGACGGGGACAGATACGCAGTATTTT
>TRBV5-1|TRBJ2-2|TRBD1|.
CASTRQGAGGELFF
TGCGCCAGCACTCGACAGGGGGCAGGCGGGGAGCTGTTTTTT
>TRBV18|TRBJ2-4|TRBD2|.
CASSELAPKNIQYF
TGTGCCAGCTCGGAACTAGCGCCCAAAAACATTCAGTACTTC
>TRBV11-2|TRBJ1-1|.|few
CASSFDYTEAFF
TGTGCCAGCAGCTTCGATTACACTGAAGCTTTCTTT
>TRBV5-4|TRBJ2-7|.|.
CASSLTSALFYEQYF
TGTGCCAGCAGCTTGACGTCGGCCCTTTTTTACGAGCAGTACTTC
>TRBV27|TRBJ1-4|TRBD1|.
CASSFRGTGGEKLFF
TGTGCCAGCAGTTTTCGGGGGACAGGGGGTGAAAAACTGTTTTTT
>TRBV7-8|TRBJ2-7|.|.
CASSLGEIGEQYF
TGTGCCAGCAGCTTAGGTGAGATCGGCGAGCAGTACTTC
>TRBV7-9|TRBJ2-7|.|.
CASSLERARSYEQYF
TGTGCCAGCAGCTTAGAGCGGGCCAGGTCCTACGAGCAGTACTTC
>TRBV5-1|TRBJ2-7|TRBD2|few
CASSLGTSGSKYEQYF
TGCGCCAGCAGCTTGGGGACTAGCGGGAGTAAATACGAGCAGTACTTC
>TRBV11-2|TRBJ2-2|.|many
CASSQRVTGELFF
TGTGCCAGCAGCCAAAGGGTCACCGGGGAGCTGTTTTTT
>TRBV7-2|TRBJ2-7|.|.
CASSLFRSYEQYF
TGTGCCAGCAGCTTATTCAGAAGCTACGAGCAGTACTTC
>TRBV5-1|TRBJ2-1|.|.
CASSLGTGEELAGRQFF
TGCGCCAGCAGCTTGGGGACAGGGGAAGAGTTAGCGGGACGGCAGTTCTTC
>TRBV20-1|TRBJ2-6|TRBD1|many
CSATNRGSGANVLTF
TGCAGTGCGACAAACAGGGGCTCTGGGGCCAACGTCCTGACTTTC
>TRBV29-1|TRBJ2-2|.|many
CSVMTGTTNTGELFF
TGCAGCGTTATGACCGGGACAACGAACACCGGGGAGCTGTTTTTT
>TRBV11-2|TRBJ2-1|.|few
CASSQIPGNNEQFF
TGTGCCAGCAGCCAGATACCAGGGAACAATGAGCAGTTCTTC
>TRBV15|TRBJ2-7|TRBD2|many
CATSRDVGGSKSYEQYF
TGTGCCACCAGCAGAGATGTGGGGGGGAGTAAAAGCTACGAGCAGTACTTC
>TRBV6-5|TRBJ1-1|TRBD1|.
CASSYHRTGGTAEAFF
TGTGCCAGCAGTTATCATAGGACAGGGGGTACCGCTGAAGCTTTCTTT
>TRBV14|TRBJ2-7|.|few
CASSQGRNFYEQYF
TGTGCCAGCAGCCAGGGGCGTAACTTCTACGAGCAGTACTTC
>TRBV3-1|TRBJ2-1|.|.
CASSPFSGPAFGLYNEQFF
TGTGCCAGCAGTCCGTTTAGCGGTCCCGCCTTCGGCCTCTACAATGAGCAGTTCTTC
>TRBV19|TRBJ1-5|.|.
CASGQNQPQHF
TGTGCCAGTGGACAGAATCAGCCCCAGCATTTT
>TRBV3-1|TRBJ2-7|TRBD2|.
CAISRSGLAGVGYEQYF
TGTGCCATCTCCCGATCCGGACTAGCGGGAGTTGGGTACGAGCAGTACTTC
>TRBV10-1|TRBJ2-5|.|.
CASSERAASTSQETQYF
TGCGCCAGCAGTGAAAGAGCGGCATCTACCTCCCAAGAGACCCAGTACTTC
>TRBV7-2|TRBJ2-7|TRBD2|.
CASSLRVSGRVYEQYF
TGTGCCAGCAGCTTGAGGGTTAGCGGGAGGGTATACGAGCAGTACTTC
>TRBV4-1|TRBJ1-1|TRBD1|few
CASSHPGQGYTEAFF
TGCGCCAGCAGCCATCCGGGACAGGGGTACACTGAAGCTTTCTTT
>TRBV28|TRBJ2-5|.|.
CASSFPQEFQETQYF
TGTGCCAGCAGTTTCCCACAGGAATTCCAAGAGACCCAGTACTTC
>TRBV18|TRBJ1-1|.|few
CASLRGMVDTEAFF
TGTGCCAGCTTGAGGGGGATGGTAGACACTGAAGCTTTCTTT
>TRBV10-3|TRBJ2-3|TRBD1|few
CAISEGDRVADTQYF
TGTGCCATCAGTGAGGGGGACAGGGTCGCAGATACGCAGTATTTT